This T cell receptor beta chain was identified in a study of cytomegalovirus exposure and HLA in healthy donors. 60 Vbeta and 13 Jbeta primers were used in PCR. Some clones are missing from TCRdb's copy, which holds only in-frame ones; the method was immunoSEQ multiplex PCR. The sample contains around 140,000 clones, approximately 80% of which appear only once. Germline V gene sequence: CDR1 MDHEN, CDR2 SYDVKM. The CDR3 contains 16 residues. Deletions cut 3 bases from V and 7 bases from J, with 16 bases between. Study-wide results and limits: Solely CMV serostatus was available to characterize immune exposure. The study listed approximately 160 cytomegalovirus-associated TCR beta chains. Within the data, a cluster of highly shared sequence variants was likely a sequencing artifact. Roughly uniform depth of sequencing across donors was assumed in presence/absence analyses.

As regards this clone: The antigen is not known.

The TCR sequence derives from a woman in her thirties or forties in good health and CMV-seronegative. This chain joins TRBV28 and TRBJ1-6; D not resolved. The specimen sequenced was PBMCs. The CDR3 DNA reads TGTGCCAGCAGTTTCGGTCGGGTGCGGGCCAATTCACCCCTCCACTTT. Amino acids: CASSFGRVRANSPLHF. Full variable domain (missing parts from reference TRBV28 and TRBJ1-6): DVKVTQSSRYLVKRTGEKVFLECVQDMDHENMFWYRQDPGLGLRLIYFSYDVKMKEKGDIPEGYSVSREKKERFSLILESASTNQTSMYLCASSFGRVRANSPLHFGNGTRLTVT.